These 7 T cell receptor beta chains share one sample of origin, sequenced in a study of cytomegalovirus exposure and HLA in healthy donors. Sequenced by immunoSEQ multiplex PCR; TCRdb stores in-frame clones only, minus some. Of 100,000 to 150,000 clones listed, about nine tenths are singletons. The sample taken for sequencing was PBMCs. These TCRs come from a man younger than 40 in good health and CMV-seronegative.

The sample holds one count of this clone. The chain uses TRBV12-5 and TRBJ2-3, with no clear D. The CDR3 consists of 14 residues. V was clipped by 1 base and J by 6 bases, with 11 bases between them. CDR1 and CDR2 from the germline V gene are LGHNT and FRNRAP. The CDR3 DNA reads as TGTGCTAGTGGTTTGGGTGGCTCGTCGGATACGCAGTATTTT. Translation: CASGLGGSSDTQYF.

The chain links TRBV5-1 to TRBJ2-7, with a tentative D call TRBD2 (6 bases). Germline CDR1 SGHRS, CDR2 YFSETQ. The length of the CDR3 is 14 residues. The V end was cut by 3 bases, the J end by 0 bases, with 10 bases between. The CDR3 sequence: CASSWETSSYEQYF. The CDR3, as DNA: TGCGCCAGCAGCTGGGAGACTAGCTCCTACGAGCAGTACTTC. The full variable domain, in which reference TRBV5-1 and TRBJ2-7 provide the parts outside the CDR3, is KAGVTQTPRYLIKTRGQQVTLSCSPISGHRSVSWYQQTPGQGLQFLFEYFSETQRNKGNFPGRFSGRQFSNSRSEMNVSTLELGDSALYLCASSWETSSYEQYFGPGTRLTVT.

The chain employs TRBV5-6 and TRBJ2-5; no clear D gene. This CDR3 comprises 14 residues. The germline V gene encodes CDR1 SGHDT and CDR2 YYEEEE. V was clipped by 7 bases and J by 0 bases, with 13 bases between them. Here the CDR3 DNA reads TGTGCCAGCTTCGCATGGGCAGACCAAGAGACCCAGTACTTC. This translates into CASFAWADQETQYF.

V and J are TRBV4-1 and TRBJ2-3, with D perhaps matching TRBD2 (5 bases). Trimming left V 6 bases short and J 2 bases short, with 15 bases between. The germline CDR1 and CDR2 sequences are MGHRA and YSYEKL. The length of the CDR3 is 15 residues. The DNA of the CDR3 is TGCGCCAGCAGAAGAGAGGGCGGTTTCACAGATACGCAGTATTTT. The encoded protein is CASRREGGFTDTQYF.

This clone has only one observation. This rearrangement joins TRBV6-6 to TRBJ2-6, with D possibly matching TRBD1 (6 bases). V lost 2 bases to trimming and J lost 0 bases, with 8 bases between them. CDR1 and CDR2 (germline): MNHNY, SVGAGI (reference sequence). The CDR3 loop spans 16 amino acids. The CDR3: CASSYGDISGANVLTF. The CDR3 DNA is TGTGCCAGCAGTTACGGGGACATCTCTGGGGCCAACGTCCTGACTTTC.

This clone showed up just a few times. The V call is TRBV2, the J call TRBJ1-2; D not certain. The CDR3 loop spans 14 amino acids. The V end was cut by 6 bases, the J end by 7 bases, with 18 bases between. The germline V gene encodes CDR1 SNHLY and CDR2 FYNNEI. The CDR3 spells CASRASEGATGYTF. For the CDR3, the DNA is TGTGCCAGCAGGGCCTCGGAGGGTGCCACTGGCTACACCTTC.

V usage is TRBV5-6 and J usage is TRBJ1-5, with TRBD1 matching over 9 bases. Germline CDR1 reads SGHDT; CDR2 reads YYEEEE. J lost 5 bases, V lost 4 bases, and 13 bases had no gene match. The CDR3 extends over 17 amino acids. The CDR3 DNA follows: TGTGCCAGCAGCCGAACGACGGGACAGGGCTATTATCAGCCCCAGCATTTT. This codes for CASSRTTGQGYYQPQHF. The full variable domain, in which reference TRBV5-6 and TRBJ1-5 provide the parts outside the CDR3, is DAGVTQSPTHLIKTRGQQVTLRCSPKSGHDTVSWYQQALGQGPQFIFQYYEEEERQRGNFPDRFSGHQFPNYSSELNVNALLLGDSALYLCASSRTTGQGYYQPQHFGDGTRLSIL.